The clone carrying this T cell receptor (beta chain) was recorded many times. Preparation of the TCRbeta library was carried out with unique molecular identifiers. A single record per CDR3 protein comes from TCRdb applying MiXCR to the PCR reads. This sample has hundreds of thousands of distinct CDR3 sequences, with over 9% found just once. The sample is drawn from a study of T-cell reconstitution after alpha-beta-depleted transplantation in children. The CDR3 has 15 residues. Trimming cost V 4 bases and J 1 base; bases outside gene matches: 5. Germline assignment: CDR1 SGHRS and CDR2 YFSETQ. This TCR was sampled from a boy under two years old with acute myeloid leukemia, due to receive a stem cell transplant. This sequence joins TRBV5-1 and TRBJ2-3, with TRBD1 matching 8 bases. This specimen was PBMCs, taken before TCRalphabeta/CD19-depleted stem cell transplant. DNA for the CDR3: TGCGCCAGCAGCCGACAGGGGCGAGGCACAGATACGCAGTATTTT. Its translation: CASSRQGRGTDTQYF.